Sequencing of this T cell receptor (beta chain) was carried out in a study of TIL therapy for anti-PD-1-resistant metastatic lung cancer. Study-level information: Tumors had a median PD-L1 proportion score of about 6%.

Stated time point: pre-treatment sample, taken before nivolumab and TIL therapy. Patients were adults with stage 4 NSCLC. Between the trimmed V and J ends, which lost 3 bases and 7 bases, there was a span of 13 bases. CDR1 is MDHEN, CDR2 SYDVKM, per germline. The CDR3 consists of 13 residues. The immunoSEQ assay was v3. Here immunoSEQ multiplex PCR was the method, and the copy in TCRdb shows in-frame clones only, minus some. The table has tens of thousands of clones, around 79% seen once. The material was blood, obtained at baseline. The clonotype comes from a person aged 25-79 years with non-small cell lung cancer. The chain couples TRBV28 to TRBJ2-7; D gene unclear. The CDR3 bases are TGTGCCAGCAGTTTTCCTGGTTTGGGTGAGCAGTACTTC. Amino acid sequence: CASSFPGLGEQYF.